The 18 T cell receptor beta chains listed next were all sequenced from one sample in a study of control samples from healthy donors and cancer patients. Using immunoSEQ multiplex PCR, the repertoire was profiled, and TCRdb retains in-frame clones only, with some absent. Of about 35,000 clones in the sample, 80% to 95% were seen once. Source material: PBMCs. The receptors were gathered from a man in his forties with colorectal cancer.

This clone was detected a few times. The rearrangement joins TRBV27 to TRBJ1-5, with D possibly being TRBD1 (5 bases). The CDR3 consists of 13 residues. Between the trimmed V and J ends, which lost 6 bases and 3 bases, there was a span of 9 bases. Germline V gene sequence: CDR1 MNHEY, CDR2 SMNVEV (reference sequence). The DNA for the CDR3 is TGTGCCAGCAGACCAGGGTCCAATCAGCCCCAGCATTTT. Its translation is CASRPGSNQPQHF.

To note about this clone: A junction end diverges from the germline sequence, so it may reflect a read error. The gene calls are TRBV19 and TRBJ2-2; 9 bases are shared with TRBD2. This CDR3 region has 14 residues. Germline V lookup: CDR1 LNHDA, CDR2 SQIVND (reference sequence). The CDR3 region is CVSKAGGPNGELFF. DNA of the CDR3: TGTGTCAGTAAGGCGGGGGGGCCGAACGGGGAGCTGTTTTTT.

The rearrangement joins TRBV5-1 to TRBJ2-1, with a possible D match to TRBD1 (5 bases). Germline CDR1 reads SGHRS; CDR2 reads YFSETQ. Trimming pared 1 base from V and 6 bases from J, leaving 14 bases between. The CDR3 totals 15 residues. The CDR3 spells CASSLQGADLNEQFF. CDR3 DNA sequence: TGCGCCAGCAGCTTGCAAGGGGCGGATCTCAATGAGCAGTTCTTC.

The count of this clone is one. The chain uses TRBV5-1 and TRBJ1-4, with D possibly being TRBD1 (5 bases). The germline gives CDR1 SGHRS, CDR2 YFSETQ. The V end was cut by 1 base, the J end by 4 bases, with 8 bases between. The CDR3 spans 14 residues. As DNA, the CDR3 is TGCGCCAGCAGCTTGACAGGAGGTAATGAAAAACTGTTTTTT. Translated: CASSLTGGNEKLFF. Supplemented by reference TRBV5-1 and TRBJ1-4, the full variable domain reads KAGVTQTPRYLIKTRGQQVTLSCSPISGHRSVSWYQQTPGQGLQFLFEYFSETQRNKGNFPGRFSGRQFSNSRSEMNVSTLELGDSALYLCASSLTGGNEKLFFGSGTQLSVL.

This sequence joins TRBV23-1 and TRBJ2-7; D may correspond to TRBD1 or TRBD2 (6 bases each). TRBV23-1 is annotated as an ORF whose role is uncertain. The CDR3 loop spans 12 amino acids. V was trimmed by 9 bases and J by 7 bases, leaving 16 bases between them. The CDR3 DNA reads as TGCGCCAGTCAAGGGGGAAGCGGGGAGCAGTACTTC. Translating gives CASQGGSGEQYF.

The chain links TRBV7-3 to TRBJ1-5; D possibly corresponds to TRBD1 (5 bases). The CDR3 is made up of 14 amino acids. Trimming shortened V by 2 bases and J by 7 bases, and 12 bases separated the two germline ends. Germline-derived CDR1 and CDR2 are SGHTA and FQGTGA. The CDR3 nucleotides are TGTGCCAGCAGCTTAGGGGGAGGCGGACAGCCCCAGCATTTT. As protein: CASSLGGGGQPQHF.

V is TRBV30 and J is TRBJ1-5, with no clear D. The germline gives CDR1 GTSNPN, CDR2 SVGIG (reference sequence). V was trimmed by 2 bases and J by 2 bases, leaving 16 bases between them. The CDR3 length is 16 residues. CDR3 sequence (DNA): TGTGCCTGGAGTATGGCCTCCGGGCGGGGCAATCAGCCCCAGCATTTT. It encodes CAWSMASGRGNQPQHF.

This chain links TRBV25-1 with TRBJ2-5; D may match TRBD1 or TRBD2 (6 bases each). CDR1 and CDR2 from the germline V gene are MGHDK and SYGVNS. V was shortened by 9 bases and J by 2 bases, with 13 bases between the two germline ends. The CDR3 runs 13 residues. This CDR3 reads CASRGGGQETQYF. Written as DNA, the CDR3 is TGTGCCAGTAGAGGGGGAGGACAAGAGACCCAGTACTTC.

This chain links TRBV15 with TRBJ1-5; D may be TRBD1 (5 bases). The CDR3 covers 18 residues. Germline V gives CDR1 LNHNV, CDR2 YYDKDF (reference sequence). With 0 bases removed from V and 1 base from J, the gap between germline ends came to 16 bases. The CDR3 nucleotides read TGTGCCACCAGCAGAGATCTTAAGGGGTTTGGAAGCAATCAGCCCCAGCATTTT. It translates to CATSRDLKGFGSNQPQHF. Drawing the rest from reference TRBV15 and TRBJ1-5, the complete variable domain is DAMVIQNPRYQVTQFGKPVTLSCSQTLNHNVMYWYQQKSSQAPKLLFHYYDKDFNNEADTPDNFQSRRPNTSFCFLDIRSPGLGDTAMYLCATSRDLKGFGSNQPQHFGDGTRLSIL.

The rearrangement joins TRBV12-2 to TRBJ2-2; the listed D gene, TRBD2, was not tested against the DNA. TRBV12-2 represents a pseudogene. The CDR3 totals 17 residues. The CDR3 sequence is CASRYGLAGDNTGELFF. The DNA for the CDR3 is TGTGCAAGTCGCTACGGACTAGCGGGGGATAACACCGGGGAGCTGTTTTTT.

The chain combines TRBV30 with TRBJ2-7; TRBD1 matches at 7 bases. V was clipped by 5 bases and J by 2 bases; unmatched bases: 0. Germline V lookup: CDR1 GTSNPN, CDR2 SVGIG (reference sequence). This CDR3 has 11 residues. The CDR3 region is CAWGTAYEQYF. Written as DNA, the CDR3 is TGTGCCTGGGGGACAGCCTACGAGCAGTACTTC.

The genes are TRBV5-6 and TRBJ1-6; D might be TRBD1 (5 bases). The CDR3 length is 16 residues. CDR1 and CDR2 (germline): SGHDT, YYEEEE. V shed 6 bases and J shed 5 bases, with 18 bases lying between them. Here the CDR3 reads CASTLRTGGNNSPLHF. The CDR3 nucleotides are TGTGCCAGCACCCTTAGAACGGGGGGAAATAATTCACCCCTCCACTTT.

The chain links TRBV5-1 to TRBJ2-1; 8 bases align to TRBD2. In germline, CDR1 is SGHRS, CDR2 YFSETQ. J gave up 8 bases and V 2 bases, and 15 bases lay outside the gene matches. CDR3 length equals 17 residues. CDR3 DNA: TGCGCCAGCAGCTTCGCCGTGAGAACGGGGGGGCCCCATGAGCAGTTCTTC. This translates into CASSFAVRTGGPHEQFF.

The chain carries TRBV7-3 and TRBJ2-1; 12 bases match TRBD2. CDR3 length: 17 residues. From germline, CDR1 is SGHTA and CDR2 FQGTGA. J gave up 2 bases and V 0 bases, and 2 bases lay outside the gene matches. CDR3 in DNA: TGTGCCAGCAGCTTAACACCTAGCGGGGGGGCCTACAATGAGCAGTTCTTC. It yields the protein CASSLTPSGGAYNEQFF.

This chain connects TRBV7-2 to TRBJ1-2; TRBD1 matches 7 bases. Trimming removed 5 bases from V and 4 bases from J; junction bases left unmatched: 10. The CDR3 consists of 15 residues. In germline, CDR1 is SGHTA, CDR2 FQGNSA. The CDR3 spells CASSPLRDRSYGYTF. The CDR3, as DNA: TGTGCCAGCAGCCCGCTCCGGGACAGATCCTATGGCTACACCTTC.

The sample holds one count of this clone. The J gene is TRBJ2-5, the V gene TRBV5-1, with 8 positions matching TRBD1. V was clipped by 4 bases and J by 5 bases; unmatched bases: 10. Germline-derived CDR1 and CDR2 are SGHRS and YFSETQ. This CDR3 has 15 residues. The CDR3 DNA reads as TGCGCCAGCAGCGAAGCAGGGGGCTTCCGGGAGACCCAGTACTTC. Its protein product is CASSEAGGFRETQYF.

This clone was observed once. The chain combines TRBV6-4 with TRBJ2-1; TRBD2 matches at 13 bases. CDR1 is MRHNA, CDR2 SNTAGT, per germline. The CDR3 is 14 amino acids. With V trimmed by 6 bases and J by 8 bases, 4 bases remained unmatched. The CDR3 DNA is TGTGCCAGCAGCCTACTAGCGGGGGGGTATGAGCAGTTCTTC. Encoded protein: CASSLLAGGYEQFF.

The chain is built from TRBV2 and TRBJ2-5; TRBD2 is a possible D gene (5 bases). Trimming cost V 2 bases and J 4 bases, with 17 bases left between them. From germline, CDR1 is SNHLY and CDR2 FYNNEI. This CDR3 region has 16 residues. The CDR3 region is CASSEYGLARGETQYF. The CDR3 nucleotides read TGTGCCAGCAGTGAATATGGTCTAGCCCGAGGAGAGACCCAGTACTTC.